This TCR beta chain was identified in a study of technical replicates of blood from a handful of donors. Looked up from germline, CDR1 is SEHNR and CDR2 is FQNEAQ (reference sequence). CDR3 length: 12 amino acids. V lost 11 bases and J 2 bases, leaving 12 bases between the germline ends. Method: immunoSEQ multiplex PCR; TCRdb's copy keeps in-frame clones and lacks some. The sample consists of approximately 79,000 clones, approximately 97% of them appearing once. The chain employs TRBV7-9 and TRBJ1-2; the D gene is possibly TRBD1 (5 bases). The receptor was derived from a human donor in good health. The sample taken for sequencing was T cells isolated from PBMCs. The CDR3 nucleotides are TGTGCCGGACATCTAGGGAACTATGGCTACACCTTC. It codes for CAGHLGNYGYTF.